The 12 T cell receptor beta chains in this list originate from one sample, sequenced in a study of T cell changes during pregnancy in multiple sclerosis. The assay was immunoSEQ multiplex PCR, and TCRdb's table has in-frame clones only and misses some. The data show fewer than 60,000 clones, with approximately 90% seen just once and 3% to 4.5% held by the top ten. This specimen was peripheral blood, taken after pregnancy. The receptors originated from a female donor in good health, enrolled as a control in a pregnancy study.

The chain uses TRBV18 and TRBJ2-7; D unclear. Germline loops: CDR1 KGHSH, CDR2 LQKENI. CDR3 length: 13 residues. Between the trimmed V and J ends, which lost 3 bases and 4 bases, there was a span of 10 bases. Here the CDR3 reads CASSPSEEYEQYF. CDR3 DNA: TGTGCCAGCTCACCTTCAGAGGAGTACGAGCAGTACTTC.

V gene TRBV19 combines with J gene TRBJ2-7; 10 bases fit TRBD2. Trimming took 5 bases from V and 7 from J; bases not matched to a gene: 5. This CDR3 is built from 13 residues. Germline CDR1 and CDR2: LNHDA and SQIVND (reference sequence). The DNA for the CDR3 is TGTGCCAGTAGTCTTCTTAGCGGGAGGGAGCAGTACTTC. Translated, it gives CASSLLSGREQYF.

The chain combines TRBV4-3 with TRBJ1-2; tentatively, D is TRBD1 (6 bases). Trimming took off 0 bases at V and 1 base at J, with 12 bases between the two ends. CDR1 is LGHNA and CDR2 is YSLEER in the germline V gene. The CDR3 spans 16 residues. The CDR3 bases are TGCGCCAGCAGCCAAGATTGGGGGCGTGTTAACTATGGCTACACCTTC. The encoded protein is CASSQDWGRVNYGYTF.

This chain connects TRBV4-3 to TRBJ1-2; 7 nucleotides agree with TRBD1. Germline CDR1 LGHNA, CDR2 YSLEER. This CDR3 contains 17 residues. V shed 4 bases and J 5 bases; nucleotides not matched to a gene: 16. Written as DNA, the CDR3 is TGCGCCAGCAGCCGAGCACCTAACTCCGGGACAGCGTATGGCTACACCTTC. This sequence encodes CASSRAPNSGTAYGYTF.

The chain recombines TRBV11-2 with TRBJ2-7; possible D gene TRBD1, 6 bases. The V gene's germline CDR1 is SGHAT and CDR2 FQNNGV. The CDR3 is made up of 15 amino acids. Deletions cut 1 base from V and 1 base from J, with 11 bases between. CDR3 nucleotide sequence: TGTGCCAGCAGCTTAGGCCGGGACACTTCCTACGAGCAGTACTTC. Translated, it gives CASSLGRDTSYEQYF.

The J gene is TRBJ1-3, the V gene TRBV30; TRBD1 is a possible D gene (5 bases). Germline-derived CDR1 and CDR2 are GTSNPN and SVGIG (reference sequence). CDR3 length equals 13 residues. V dropped 0 bases and J dropped 8 bases, with 11 bases sitting between them. The CDR3 spells CAWSVYGGDTIYF. The CDR3 DNA sequence: TGTGCCTGGAGTGTATATGGGGGGGACACCATATATTTT.

This chain links TRBV7-9 with TRBJ1-1, with 7 nucleotides matching TRBD1. The ends lost 6 bases at V and 0 bases at J; junction bases unmatched: 7. Germline V CDR1 and CDR2: SEHNR, FQNEAQ (reference sequence). The CDR3 totals 15 residues. The CDR3 region has the DNA TGTGCCAGCAGTGTTACAGGGGACATGAACACTGAAGCTTTCTTT. This translates into CASSVTGDMNTEAFF.

The chain recombines TRBV12-5 with TRBJ1-2; D possibly corresponds to TRBD1 (6 bases). The CDR3 extends over 15 amino acids. Germline CDR1 is LGHNT and CDR2 is FRNRAP. The V and J ends lost 3 bases and 3 bases respectively, with 14 bases between them. CDR3 residues: CASGLRGWSHYGYTF. DNA of the CDR3: TGTGCTAGTGGTTTAAGGGGGTGGAGTCACTATGGCTACACCTTC. Based on the CDR3 plus reference TRBV12-5 and TRBJ1-2, the full variable domain is DARVTQTPRHKVTEMGQEVTMRCQPILGHNTVFWYRQTMMQGLELLAYFRNRAPLDDSGMPKDRFSAEMPDATLATLKIQPSEPRDSAVYFCASGLRGWSHYGYTFGSGTRLTVV.

The chain employs TRBV6-1 and TRBJ2-7, with 8 bases aligning to TRBD1. V was clipped by 8 bases and J by 4 bases; unmatched bases: 13. The CDR3 extends over 15 amino acids. Per the germline V gene, CDR1 is MNHNS and CDR2 is SASEGT. CDR3 sequence reads: CASVRKDRDGYEQYF. The CDR3 nucleotides read TGTGCCAGCGTACGGAAGGACAGGGACGGGTACGAGCAGTACTTC.

This clone appeared a few times. This rearrangement joins TRBV2 to TRBJ1-4, with TRBD1 identical over 10 bases. The CDR3 has 14 amino acids. Trimming removed 7 bases from V and 6 bases from J; junction bases left unmatched: 5. Germline V gives CDR1 SNHLY, CDR2 FYNNEI. The CDR3 region is CASTRTGGDEKLFF. DNA of the CDR3: TGTGCCAGCACCAGGACAGGGGGTGATGAAAAACTGTTTTTT.

This chain links TRBV19 with TRBJ2-7; D possibly corresponds to TRBD1 (5 bases). V dropped 3 bases and J dropped 7 bases, with 13 bases sitting between them. CDR1 and CDR2 (germline): LNHDA, SQIVND (reference sequence). The CDR3 loop spans 13 amino acids. The CDR3 loop is CASSILGHQEQYF. In nucleotides, the CDR3 is TGTGCCAGTAGTATTTTGGGGCATCAGGAGCAGTACTTC.

The chain is built from TRBV2 and TRBJ1-1; possibly TRBD1 for D (6 bases). This CDR3 has 14 residues. CDR1 and CDR2 from the germline V gene are SNHLY and FYNNEI. V lost 5 bases, J lost 3 bases, and 13 bases lay in between. CDR3 region: CASSNTGRDTEAFF. CDR3 bases: TGTGCCAGCAGTAATACAGGGCGGGACACTGAAGCTTTCTTT.